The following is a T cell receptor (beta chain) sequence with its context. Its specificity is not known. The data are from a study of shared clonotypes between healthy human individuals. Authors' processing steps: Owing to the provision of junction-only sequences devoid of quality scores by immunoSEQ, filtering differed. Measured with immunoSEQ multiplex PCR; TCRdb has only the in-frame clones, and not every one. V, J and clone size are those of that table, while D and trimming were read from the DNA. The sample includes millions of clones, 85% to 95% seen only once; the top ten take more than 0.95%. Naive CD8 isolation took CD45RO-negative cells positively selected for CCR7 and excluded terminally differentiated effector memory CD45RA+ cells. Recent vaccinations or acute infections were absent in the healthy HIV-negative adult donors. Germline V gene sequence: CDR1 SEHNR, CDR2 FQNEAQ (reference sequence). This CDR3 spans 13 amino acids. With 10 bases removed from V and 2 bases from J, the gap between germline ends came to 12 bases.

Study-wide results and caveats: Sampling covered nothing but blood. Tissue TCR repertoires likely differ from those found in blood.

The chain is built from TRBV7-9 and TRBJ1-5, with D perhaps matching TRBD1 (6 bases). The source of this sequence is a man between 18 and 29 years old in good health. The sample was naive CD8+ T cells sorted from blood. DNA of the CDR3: TGTGCCACCTCAGCAGGGGGCAATCAGCCCCAGCATTTT. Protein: CATSAGGNQPQHF.